The 3 T cell receptor beta chains reported below all come from one sample, sequenced in a study of blood T cell repertoires in COVID-19. Assay used: immunoSEQ multiplex PCR; TCRdb lists only in-frame clones, some missing. The sample has roughly 250,000 clones; approximately 79% are singletons. Source material: peripheral blood. The receptors stem from a woman in her 40s with active or convalescent COVID-19.

Worth noting for this clone: The identical CDR3 is also encoded by other nucleotide sequences in the sample. The chain is built from TRBV5-5 and TRBJ2-2, with D possibly TRBD1 on 6 matching bases. Germline V gives CDR1 SGHKS, CDR2 YYEKEE (reference sequence). The CDR3 consists of 16 residues. The V and J ends lost 4 bases and 1 base respectively, with 14 bases between them. CDR3 sequence: CASSLPLTGNTGELFF. The CDR3 DNA reads TGTGCCAGCAGCCTGCCCCTGACAGGGAACACCGGGGAGCTGTTTTTT.

The chain joins TRBV11-2 to TRBJ2-2, with 8 bases aligning to TRBD1. The CDR3 runs 16 residues. Germline V gene lookup returns CDR1 SGHAT and CDR2 FQNNGV. After removal of 5 bases from V and 4 bases from J, the junction contained 9 bases not matched to a gene. The CDR3, as DNA: TGTGCCAGCAGCCGTCGACAGGGGACGAGCACCGGGGAGCTGTTTTTT. It codes for CASSRRQGTSTGELFF.

The rearrangement joins TRBV18 to TRBJ1-2; D is ambiguous. The ends were cut back, 2 bases at V and 4 bases at J, with 14 bases in the middle. The germline gives CDR1 KGHSH, CDR2 LQKENI. This CDR3 contains 15 residues. Here the CDR3 DNA reads TGTGCCAGCTCACCAACCGCCATTGGAGGCTATGGCTACACCTTC. Its translation: CASSPTAIGGYGYTF. Looking up the rest from reference TRBV18 and TRBJ1-2 gives the full variable domain: NAGVMQNPRHLVRRRGQEARLRCSPMKGHSHVYWYRQLPEEGLKFMVYLQKENIIDESGMPKERFSAEFPKEGPSILRIQQVVRGDSAAYFCASSPTAIGGYGYTFGSGTRLTVV.